This entry lists 4 T cell receptor beta chains sequenced from one sample in a study of vaccination and CD4 T cells after COVID-19. The Oncomine TCR Beta short-read assay sequenced DNA from cultured CD4+ T cells. TCRdb analysed the PCR reads with MiXCR anew, one entry per CDR3 protein. The table has around 14,000 distinct CDR3 sequences, approximately 53% seen once. The antigens these receptors bind are not known. Treatment defined: roughly ten-day PBMC culture with coronavirus spike peptide pools or control peptides (ViraFEST assay). Sequencing input: CD4+ T cells from blood, cultured in vitro. These TCRs come from a human donor who had recovered from COVID-19.

This chain connects TRBV4-1 to TRBJ2-3; TRBD2 aligns across 15 bases. Germline V gene data show CDR1 as MGHRA and CDR2 as YSYEKL. The CDR3 length is 19 residues. The ends lost 2 bases at V and 2 bases at J; junction bases unmatched: 8. The CDR3 region has the DNA TGCGCCAGCAGCCAACCCGGACTAGCGGGAGGGCTGGTCACAGATACGCAGTATTTT. The encoded protein is CASSQPGLAGGLVTDTQYF.

The chain employs TRBV19 and TRBJ2-1; 7 bases line up with TRBD2. With V trimmed by 3 bases and J by 3 bases, 2 bases remained unmatched. CDR3 length equals 14 residues. Germline CDR1 LNHDA, CDR2 SQIVND (reference sequence). The DNA of the CDR3 is TGTGCCAGTAGTATTACGGGGGGCTACAATGAGCAGTTCTTC. Encoded protein: CASSITGGYNEQFF.

V is TRBV7-9 and J is TRBJ2-3, with 11 nucleotides matching TRBD2. CDR1 and CDR2 (germline): SEHNR, FQNEAQ (reference sequence). The CDR3 is 20 residues long. The ends lost 0 bases at V and 5 bases at J; junction bases unmatched: 16. The CDR3 DNA follows: TGTGCCAGCAGCTTAGCGGCAGGGTGGTGGCTAGCGGGAGGCCGAGATACGCAGTATTTT. This sequence encodes CASSLAAGWWLAGGRDTQYF. The full variable domain, in which reference TRBV7-9 and TRBJ2-3 provide the parts outside the CDR3, is DTGVSQNPRHKITKRGQNVTFRCDPISEHNRLYWYRQTLGQGPEFLTYFQNEAQLEKSRLLSDRFSAERPKGSFSTLEIQRTEQGDSAMYLCASSLAAGWWLAGGRDTQYFGPGTRLTVL.

This clonotype is medium-sized by share. The chain combines TRBV6-2 or TRBV6-3 with TRBJ1-1, with TRBD1 matching over 7 bases. This CDR3 is built from 14 residues. Per the germline V gene, CDR1 is MNHEY and CDR2 is SVGEGT. V gave up 7 bases and J gave up 0 bases; unmatched junction bases: 5. CDR3 DNA: TGTGCCAGCAAGACAGGGAACATGAACACTGAAGCTTTCTTT. This encodes CASKTGNMNTEAFF.